A single sample gave rise to the 7 T cell receptor beta chains below, sequenced in a study of tumor and adjacent non-tumor tissue in lung cancer. The template was RNA from unsorted bulk tissue. Three rounds of nested PCR, following a modified ARM-PCR protocol, produced the TCRbeta library. TCRdb reprocessed the multiplex PCR reads via MiXCR and lists one record per CDR3 protein. The profile shows tens of thousands of distinct CDR3 sequences, more than 60% of them singletons. The source material was lung tumor tissue. The receptors stem from a woman between 50 and 59 years old with non-small cell lung cancer.

About this clonotype: A much larger clone is a single base away; this may be a read error. This sequence joins TRBV6-4 and TRBJ2-2; D gene uncertain. The CDR3 has 13 amino acids. Germline V lookup: CDR1 MRHNA, CDR2 SNTAGT. With 0 bases removed from V and 9 bases from J, the gap between germline ends came to 8 bases. The CDR3 sequence: CASSDSATRELFF. CDR3 nucleotides: TGTGCCAGCAGTGACTCGGCAACCAGGGAGCTGTTTTTT.

As concerns this clonotype: This may come from a read error, since a much larger clone is one base off. The V call is TRBV5-1, the J call TRBJ2-3; 10 bases line up with TRBD1. CDR3 size: 14 residues. Germline V gives CDR1 SGHRS, CDR2 YFSETQ. Unmatched junction bases numbered 7, after V lost 9 bases and J lost 3 bases. CDR3 sequence reads: CATRQDRGTDTQYF. In DNA, the CDR3 is TGCGCCACCCGTCAGGACAGGGGGACAGATACGCAGTATTTT.

As concerns this clonotype: Being one base from a much bigger clone, this may be a read error. This sequence joins TRBV5-1 and TRBJ2-5; tentative D call: TRBD2 (5 bases). V was shortened by 4 bases and J by 5 bases, with 18 bases between the two germline ends. The CDR3 sequence is 15 residues long. Germline assignment: CDR1 SGHRS and CDR2 YFSETQ. CDR3 region: CASSRALVPQETQYF. In DNA form, the CDR3 reads TGCGCCAGCAGCAGAGCACTAGTGCCCCAGGAGACCCAGTACTTC.

This clonotype has just a few counts. A much larger clone is a single base away; this may be a read error. J is TRBJ2-1 and V is TRBV5-5; D unclear. Germline CDR1 and CDR2: SGHKS and YYEKEE (reference sequence). The CDR3 is 11 residues long. V was clipped by 0 bases and J by 14 bases, with 9 bases between them. The CDR3 is CASSLESLKFF. The DNA for the CDR3 is TGTGCCAGCAGCTTGGAGTCGTTGAAGTTCTTC.

The chain links TRBV29-1 to TRBJ2-4, with TRBD2 as a possible D gene (5 bases). Trimming removed 6 bases from V and 7 bases from J, with 19 bases in between. There are 14 residues in the CDR3. In germline, CDR1 is SQVTM, CDR2 ANQGSEA. The CDR3: CSVEPVQRRNIQYF. CDR3 bases: TGCAGCGTCGAGCCGGTACAGAGGAGGAACATTCAGTACTTC.

A note on this clonotype: A much larger clone lies a single base off, so this may be a read error. V usage is TRBV11-2 and J usage is TRBJ1-2, with a possible D match to TRBD1 (5 bases). The CDR3 totals 12 residues. Germline loops: CDR1 SGHAT, CDR2 FQNNGV. CDR3 sequence reads: CTSGKWGMGYTF. The CDR3 DNA sequence: TGTACCAGCGGGAAGTGGGGCATGGGCTACACCTTC. Combining the CDR3 with reference TRBV11-2 and TRBJ1-2 gives the whole variable domain EAGVAQSPRYKIIEKRQSVAFWCNPISGHATLYWYQQILGQGPKLLIQFQNNGVVDDSQLPKDRFSAERLKGVDSTLKIQPAKLEDSAVYLCTSGKWGMGYTFGSGTRLTVV.

About this clonotype: One end of the junction fails to match germline, which may point to a read error. This chain joins TRBV20-1 and TRBJ2-2, with 7 positions matching TRBD1. The CDR3 loop spans 13 amino acids. Germline-derived CDR1 and CDR2 are DFQATT and SNEGSKA (reference sequence). The CDR3 reads CGARRDSPGELFF. In DNA, the CDR3 is TGCGGTGCCAGACGGGACAGCCCCGGGGAGCTGTTTTTT.